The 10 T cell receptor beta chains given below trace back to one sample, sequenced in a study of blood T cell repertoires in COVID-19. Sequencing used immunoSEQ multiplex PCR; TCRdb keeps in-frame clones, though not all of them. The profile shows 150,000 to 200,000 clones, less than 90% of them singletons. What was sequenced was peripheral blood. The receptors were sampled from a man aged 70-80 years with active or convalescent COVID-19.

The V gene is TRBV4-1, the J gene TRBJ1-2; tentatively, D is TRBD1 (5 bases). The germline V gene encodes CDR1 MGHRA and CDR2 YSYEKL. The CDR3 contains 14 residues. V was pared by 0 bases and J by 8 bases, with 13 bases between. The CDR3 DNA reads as TGCGCCAGCAGCCAAGAGCCGGGGGGATCAGGCTACACCTTC. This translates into CASSQEPGGSGYTF.

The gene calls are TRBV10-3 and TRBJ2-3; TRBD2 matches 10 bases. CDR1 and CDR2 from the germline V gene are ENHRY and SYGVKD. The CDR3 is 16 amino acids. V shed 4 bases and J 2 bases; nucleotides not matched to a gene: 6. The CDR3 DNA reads TGTGCCATCAGTGGGGCTAGCGGGGGTTACACAGATACGCAGTATTTT. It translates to CAISGASGGYTDTQYF.

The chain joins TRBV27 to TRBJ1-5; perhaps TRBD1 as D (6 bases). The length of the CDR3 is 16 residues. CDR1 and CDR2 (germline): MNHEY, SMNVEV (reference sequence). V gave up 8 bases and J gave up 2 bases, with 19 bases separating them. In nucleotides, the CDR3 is TGTGCCAGCGGATTGATCCAGGGGAACGGCAATCAGCCCCAGCATTTT. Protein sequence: CASGLIQGNGNQPQHF.

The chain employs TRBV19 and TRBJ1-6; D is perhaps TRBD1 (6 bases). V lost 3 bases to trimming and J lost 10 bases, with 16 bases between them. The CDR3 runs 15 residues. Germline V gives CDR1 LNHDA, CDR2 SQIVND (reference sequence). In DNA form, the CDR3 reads TGTGCCAGTAGTATGTTCGACAGGCCAAAATCACCCCTCCACTTT. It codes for CASSMFDRPKSPLHF.

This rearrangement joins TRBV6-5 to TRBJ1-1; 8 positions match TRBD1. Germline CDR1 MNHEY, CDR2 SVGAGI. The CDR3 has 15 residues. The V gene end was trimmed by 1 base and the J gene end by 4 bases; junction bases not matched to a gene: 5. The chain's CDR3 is CASSYFVTGVTEAFF. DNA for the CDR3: TGTGCCAGCAGTTACTTTGTGACAGGGGTCACTGAAGCTTTCTTT.

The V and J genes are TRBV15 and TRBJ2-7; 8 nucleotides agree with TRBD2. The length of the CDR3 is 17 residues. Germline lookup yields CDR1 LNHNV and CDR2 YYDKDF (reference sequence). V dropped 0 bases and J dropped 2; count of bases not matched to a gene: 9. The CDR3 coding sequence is TGTGCCACCAGCAGAGATCTTACTAGCGGTTATACCTACGAGCAGTACTTC. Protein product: CATSRDLTSGYTYEQYF.

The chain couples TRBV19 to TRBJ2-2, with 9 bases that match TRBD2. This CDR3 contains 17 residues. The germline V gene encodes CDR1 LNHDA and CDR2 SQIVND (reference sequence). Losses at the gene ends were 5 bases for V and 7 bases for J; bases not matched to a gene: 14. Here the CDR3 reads CASSPTSGYSGGGELFF. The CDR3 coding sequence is TGTGCCAGTAGTCCGACTAGCGGTTATTCAGGGGGCGGGGAGCTGTTTTTT.

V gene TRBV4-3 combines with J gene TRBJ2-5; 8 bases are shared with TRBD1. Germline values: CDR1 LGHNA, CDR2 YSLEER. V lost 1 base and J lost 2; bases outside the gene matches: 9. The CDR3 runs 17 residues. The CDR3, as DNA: TGCGCCAGCAGCCAAGGAATACGACAGGGGACGCAAGAGACCCAGTACTTC. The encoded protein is CASSQGIRQGTQETQYF.

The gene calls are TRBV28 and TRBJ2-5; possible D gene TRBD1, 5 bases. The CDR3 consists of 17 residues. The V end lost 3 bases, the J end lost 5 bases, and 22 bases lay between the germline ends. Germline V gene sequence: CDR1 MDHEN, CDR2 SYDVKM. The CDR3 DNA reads TGTGCCAGCAGTTTCCTAGGGGTGGGGTCTAGTAGTGAGACCCAGTACTTC. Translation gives CASSFLGVGSSSETQYF.

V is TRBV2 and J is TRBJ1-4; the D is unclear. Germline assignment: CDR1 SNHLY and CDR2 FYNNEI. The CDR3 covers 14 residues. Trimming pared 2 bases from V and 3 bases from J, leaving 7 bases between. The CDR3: CASSEREANEKLFF. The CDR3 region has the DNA TGTGCCAGCAGTGAAAGGGAGGCTAATGAAAAACTGTTTTTT.